This T cell receptor (beta chain) was captured in a study of blood T cells in healthy people across ages. Regarding the study as a whole: When set beside aged donors, long-lived donors presented more naive CD4+ cells and higher diversity.

Each sample yielded at least 6 million isolated PBMCs. A J-beta primer mix and a sample-barcoded 5' primer were used in a second PCR of roughly 7 to 12 cycles. Via MiXCR, TCRdb re-called the 5' RACE reads, giving one row per CDR3 protein. The table shows over 700,000 distinct CDR3 sequences, with 50% to 65% occurring only once. Germline V gene data show CDR1 as DFQATT and CDR2 as SNEGSKA (reference sequence). The CDR3 totals 15 residues. With V trimmed by 6 bases and J by 1 base, 10 bases remained unmatched. Comments on this clonotype: Its antigen is still unknown.

The TCR originated in an elderly man in good health. Sequenced: blood. The chain uses TRBV20-1 and TRBJ1-1, with TRBD1 matching 8 bases. The CDR3 sequence is CSAVVGDRQNTEAFF. As DNA, the CDR3 is TGCAGTGCCGTTGTAGGGGACAGGCAGAACACTGAAGCTTTCTTT.